Detailed here is one T cell receptor (beta chain). The antigen is not known. The data derive from a study of graft-versus-host responses after intestinal transplantation. Study background: Recipients were given multivisceral, liver-intestinal, or isolated intestinal transplants. Tacrolimus plus steroids were given to all recipients for two to three years, preceded by anti-thymocyte globulin induction. Overall study results and limits: Researchers found peak circulating GvH clone levels linked to early post-transplant HvG declines. Researchers found GvH clones in recipient marrow, and some showed up first in ileum or blood.

Profiling relied on immunoSEQ multiplex PCR, and the TCRdb table lists in-frame clones only, not all of them. This sample has over 120,000 clones, with 80% to 95% found just once. This CDR3 region has 15 residues. The germline CDR1 and CDR2 sequences are SNHLY and FYNNEI. The V end was cut by 3 bases, the J end by 9 bases, with 18 bases between. This chain connects TRBV2 to TRBJ1-5; D is unclear. This TCR was sampled from a human donor who received an intestinal transplant. The material was unstimulated CD4+ T cells sorted from spleen or lymph node cells, obtained before intestinal transplant. The CDR3 region is CASSEENSGWGPQHF. The CDR3 nucleotides are TGTGCCAGCAGTGAGGAGAACAGCGGATGGGGGCCCCAGCATTTT.